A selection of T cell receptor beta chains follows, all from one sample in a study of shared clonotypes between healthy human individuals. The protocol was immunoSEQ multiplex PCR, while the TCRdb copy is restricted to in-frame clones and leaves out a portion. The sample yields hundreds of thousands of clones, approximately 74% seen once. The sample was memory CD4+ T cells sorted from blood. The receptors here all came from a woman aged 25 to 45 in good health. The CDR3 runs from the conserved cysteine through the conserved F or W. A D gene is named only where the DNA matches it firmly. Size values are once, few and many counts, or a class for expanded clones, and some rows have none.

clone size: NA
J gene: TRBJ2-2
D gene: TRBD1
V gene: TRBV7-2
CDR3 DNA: TGTGCCAGCAGCCCGAGACAGGGGACCGGGGAGCTGTTTTTT
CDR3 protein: CASSPRQGTGELFF

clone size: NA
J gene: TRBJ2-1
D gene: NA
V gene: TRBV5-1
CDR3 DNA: TGCGCCAGCAGCTTGTCGGGGCTCTCCTACAATGAGCAGTTCTTC
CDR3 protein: CASSLSGLSYNEQFF

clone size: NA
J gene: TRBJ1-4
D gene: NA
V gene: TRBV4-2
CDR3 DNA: TGTGCCAGCAGCCAAGGACAGACTAATGAAAAACTGTTTTTT
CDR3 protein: CASSQGQTNEKLFF

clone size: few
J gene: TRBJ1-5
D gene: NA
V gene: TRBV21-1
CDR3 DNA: TGTGCCAGCAGCAAAGCATGGTCTCCTATCTCTCAGCCCCAGCATTTT
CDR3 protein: CASSKAWSPISQPQHF

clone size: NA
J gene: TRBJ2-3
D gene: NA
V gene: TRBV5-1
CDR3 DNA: TGCGCCAGCAGGGTAGCGGCTAGCACAGATACGCAGTATTTT
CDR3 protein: CASRVAASTDTQYF

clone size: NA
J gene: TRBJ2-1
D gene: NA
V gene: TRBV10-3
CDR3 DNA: TGTGCCACATCACTAGCAAATGAGCAGTTCTTC
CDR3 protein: CATSLANEQFF

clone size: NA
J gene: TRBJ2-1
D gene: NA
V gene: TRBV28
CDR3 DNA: TGTGCCGTAGGGAACAATGAGCAGTTCTTC
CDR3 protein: CAVGNNEQFF

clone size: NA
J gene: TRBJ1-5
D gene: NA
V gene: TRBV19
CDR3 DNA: TGTGCCAGTAATACTTTTACGGGGGGGCAAGGGCAGCCCCAGCATTTT
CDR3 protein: CASNTFTGGQGQPQHF

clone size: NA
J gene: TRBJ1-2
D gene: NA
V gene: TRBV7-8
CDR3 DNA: TGTGCCACTCGGAGGATGAAAGAAACAAGGGCAATTGGCTACACCTTC
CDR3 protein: CATRRMKETRAIGYTF

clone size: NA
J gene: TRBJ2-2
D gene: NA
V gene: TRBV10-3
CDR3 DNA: TGTGCCATCTCAGCGTCTCAAGGGAGGGAGCTGTTTTTT
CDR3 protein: CAISASQGRELFF

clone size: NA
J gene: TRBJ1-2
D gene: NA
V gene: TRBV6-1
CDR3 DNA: TGTGCCAGCAGTGAACCGGGGAGGACCTATGGCTACACCTTC
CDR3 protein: CASSEPGRTYGYTF

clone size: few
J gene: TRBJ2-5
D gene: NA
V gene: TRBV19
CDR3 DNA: TGTGCCAGTAGTGTCACAGGTGGAGAGACCCAGTACTTC
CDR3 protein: CASSVTGGETQYF

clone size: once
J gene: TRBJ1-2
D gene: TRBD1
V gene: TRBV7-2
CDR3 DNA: TGTGCCAGCCGGGACAGGGCTAACTATGGCTACACCTTC
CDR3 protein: CASRDRANYGYTF

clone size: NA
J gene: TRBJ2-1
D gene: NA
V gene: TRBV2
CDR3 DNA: TGTGCCAGCAGTGGCTCTTCGGGAGTCAAGTACAATGAGCAGTTCTTC
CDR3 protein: CASSGSSGVKYNEQFF

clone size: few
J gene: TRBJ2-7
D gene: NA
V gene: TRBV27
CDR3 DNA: TGTGCCAGCAGTGCCCGGACTGTCTCCTACGAGCAGTACTTC
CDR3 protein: CASSARTVSYEQYF

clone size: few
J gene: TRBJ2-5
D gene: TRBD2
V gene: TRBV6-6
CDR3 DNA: TGTGCCAGCAGGACCGGGACTACAGAGACCCAGTACTTC
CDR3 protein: CASRTGTTETQYF

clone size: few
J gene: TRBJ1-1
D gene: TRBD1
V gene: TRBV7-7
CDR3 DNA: TGTGCCAGCAGCACCAACAGGGGGACTGAAGCTTTCTTT
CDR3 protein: CASSTNRGTEAFF

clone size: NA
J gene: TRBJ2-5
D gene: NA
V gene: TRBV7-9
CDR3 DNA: TGTGCCAGCAGCTTATTCCAGTGGGAGACCCAGTACTTC
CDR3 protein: CASSLFQWETQYF

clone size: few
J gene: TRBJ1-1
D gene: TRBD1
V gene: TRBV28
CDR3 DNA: TGTGCCAGCAGGACTTTAAAGGGGGCGAACACTGAAGCTTTCTTT
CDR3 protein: CASRTLKGANTEAFF

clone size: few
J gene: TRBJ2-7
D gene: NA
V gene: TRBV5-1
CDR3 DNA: TGCGCCAGCAGTTCCTCTTTCATCCACGAGCAGTACTTC
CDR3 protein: CASSSSFIHEQYF

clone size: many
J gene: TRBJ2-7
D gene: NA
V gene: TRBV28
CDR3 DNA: TGTGCCACCACGGTAAACCCCTACTACGAGCAGTACTTC
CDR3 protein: CATTVNPYYEQYF

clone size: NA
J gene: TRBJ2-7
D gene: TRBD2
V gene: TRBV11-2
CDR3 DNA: TGTGCCAGCAGCATCGGGACTAGCATCTACGAGCAGTACTTC
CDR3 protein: CASSIGTSIYEQYF

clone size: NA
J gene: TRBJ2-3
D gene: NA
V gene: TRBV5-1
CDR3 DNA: TGCGCCAGCAGCTTGTCCGGAGAGGATACGCAGTATTTT
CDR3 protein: CASSLSGEDTQYF

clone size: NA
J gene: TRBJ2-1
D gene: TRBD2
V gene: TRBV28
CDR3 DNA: TGTGCCAGCAGACCGAAAATAGCGGGATTGCATGAGCAGTTCTTC
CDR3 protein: CASRPKIAGLHEQFF

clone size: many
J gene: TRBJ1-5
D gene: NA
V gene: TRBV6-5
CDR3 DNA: TGTGCCAGCAGAAAAACAGGGTTGGACAATCAGCCCCAGCATTTT
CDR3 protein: CASRKTGLDNQPQHF

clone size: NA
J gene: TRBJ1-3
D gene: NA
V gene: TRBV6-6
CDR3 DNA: TGTGCCTCCCGAGGGGACCCTGGAAACACCATATATTTT
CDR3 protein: CASRGDPGNTIYF

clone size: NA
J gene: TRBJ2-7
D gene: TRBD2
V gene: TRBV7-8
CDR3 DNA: TGTGCCAGCAGCTTATCGGCGGGAGAGCTATACGAGCAGTACTTC
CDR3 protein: CASSLSAGELYEQYF

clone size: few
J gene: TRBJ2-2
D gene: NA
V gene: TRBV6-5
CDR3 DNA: TGTGCCAGCCGCTATTCAGGGGCGCGCGGGGAGCTGTTTTTT
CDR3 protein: CASRYSGARGELFF

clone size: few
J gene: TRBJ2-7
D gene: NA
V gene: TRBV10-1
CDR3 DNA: TGCGCCAGCAGTGAAGCAGGGTTGGTCGAGCAGTACTTC
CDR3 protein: CASSEAGLVEQYF

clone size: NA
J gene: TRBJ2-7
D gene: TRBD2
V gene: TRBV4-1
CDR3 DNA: TGCGCCAGCAGCCCCGAGACTAGCGGCTCCTACGAGCAGTACTTC
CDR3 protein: CASSPETSGSYEQYF

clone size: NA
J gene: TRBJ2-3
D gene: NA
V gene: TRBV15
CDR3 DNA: TGTGCCACCGATAGAGGGGCGATGGATACGCAGTATTTT
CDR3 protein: CATDRGAMDTQYF

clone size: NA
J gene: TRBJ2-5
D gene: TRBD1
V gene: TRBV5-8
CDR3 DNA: TGTGCCAGCAGCTTCGGGAACAGGGGGATAGAGACCCAGTACTTC
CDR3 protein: CASSFGNRGIETQYF

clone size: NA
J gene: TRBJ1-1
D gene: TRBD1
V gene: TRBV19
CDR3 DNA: TGTGCCAGTAGTTTGGACAGGGCCAATGCTGAAGCTTTCTTT
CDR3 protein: CASSLDRANAEAFF

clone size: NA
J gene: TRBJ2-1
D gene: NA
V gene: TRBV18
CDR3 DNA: TGTGCCAGCTCACCACCGGAAGGGGGGGGTAACAATGAGCAGTTCTTC
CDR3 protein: CASSPPEGGGNNEQFF

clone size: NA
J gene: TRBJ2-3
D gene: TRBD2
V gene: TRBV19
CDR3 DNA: TGTGCCAGTAGTATCGGACTAGCGGCATCAGGGGATACGCAGTATTTT
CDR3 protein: CASSIGLAASGDTQYF

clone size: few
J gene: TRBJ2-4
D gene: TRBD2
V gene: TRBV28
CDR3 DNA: TGTGCCAGCGAAGCGGGGGGAGACATTCAGTACTTC
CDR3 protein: CASEAGGDIQYF

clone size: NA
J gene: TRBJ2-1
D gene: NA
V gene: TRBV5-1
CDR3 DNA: TGCGCCAGCAGCTCGGGGTGGGAAGGGGTTGGGAATGAGCAGTTCTTC
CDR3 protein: CASSSGWEGVGNEQFF

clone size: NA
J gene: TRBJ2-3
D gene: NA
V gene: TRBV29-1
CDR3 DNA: TGCAGCGTTGAGGGGCCCTTTGGGACAGATACGCAGTATTTT
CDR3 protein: CSVEGPFGTDTQYF

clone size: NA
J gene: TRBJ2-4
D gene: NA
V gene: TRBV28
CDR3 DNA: TGTGCCAGCAGTGTTCTAGGAGTTCGGAACATTCAGTACTTC
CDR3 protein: CASSVLGVRNIQYF

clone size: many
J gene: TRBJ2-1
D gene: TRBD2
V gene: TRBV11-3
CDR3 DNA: TGTGCCAGCAGCATTACTAGCGGGAGAGGTAATGAGCAGTTCTTC
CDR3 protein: CASSITSGRGNEQFF

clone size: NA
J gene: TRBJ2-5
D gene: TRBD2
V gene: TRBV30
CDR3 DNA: TGTGCCTGGAGTGCCTCGGGACTAGCGGGAGGTGTAGAGACCCAGTACTTC
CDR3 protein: CAWSASGLAGGVETQYF

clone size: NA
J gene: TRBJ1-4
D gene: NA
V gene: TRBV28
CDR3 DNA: TGTGCCAGCAGTTCCCTCCCCAGATCAACTAATGAAAAACTGTTTTTT
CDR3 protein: CASSSLPRSTNEKLFF